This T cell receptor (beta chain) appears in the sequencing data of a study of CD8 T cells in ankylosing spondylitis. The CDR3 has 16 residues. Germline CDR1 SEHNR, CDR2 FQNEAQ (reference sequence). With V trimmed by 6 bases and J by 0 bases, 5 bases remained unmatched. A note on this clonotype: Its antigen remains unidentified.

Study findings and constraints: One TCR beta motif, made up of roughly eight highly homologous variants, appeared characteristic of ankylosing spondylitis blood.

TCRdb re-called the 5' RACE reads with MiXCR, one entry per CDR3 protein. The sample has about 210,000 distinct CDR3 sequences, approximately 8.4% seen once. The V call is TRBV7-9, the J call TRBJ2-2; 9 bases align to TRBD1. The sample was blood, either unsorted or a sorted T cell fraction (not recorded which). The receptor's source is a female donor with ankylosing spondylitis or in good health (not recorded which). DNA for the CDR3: TGTGCCAGCAGGTATACAGGGGGCGCGAACACCGGGGAGCTGTTTTTT. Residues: CASRYTGGANTGELFF.